This T cell receptor beta chain appears in the sequencing data of a study of early stage breast cancer tumors. Overall study context: Each sample averaged approximately 10-fold read coverage. Study conclusions and caveats: Tumors had roughly 2.4-fold higher T cell density and higher clonality than adjacent normal breast tissue. In most of the 16 patients, blood comparison separated tumor from normal breast.

Notes on this clone: Its specificity is unknown.

The CDR3 extends over 16 amino acids. Losses at the gene ends were 4 bases for V and 2 bases for J; bases not matched to a gene: 3. Germline values: CDR1 LNHDA, CDR2 SQIVND (reference sequence). Each sample had two DNA replicates, roughly 0.48 ug blood or about 1.5 ug tissue. The repertoire was sequenced with immunoSEQ multiplex PCR; TCRdb's copy has only in-frame clones and lacks some. The sample lists about 51,000 clones; roughly 78% were seen once. The clonotype was recovered from a middle-aged person with breast cancer. The sequencing input was blood. V usage is TRBV19 and J usage is TRBJ2-1; 12 bases match TRBD2. CDR3 residues: CASSTLAGGAYNEQFF. DNA for the CDR3: TGTGCCAGTAGTACACTAGCGGGAGGTGCCTACAATGAGCAGTTCTTC. Full variable domain (missing parts from reference TRBV19 and TRBJ2-1): DGGITQSPKYLFRKEGQNVTLSCEQNLNHDAMYWYRQDPGQGLRLIYYSQIVNDFQKGDIAEGYSVSREKKESFPLTVTSAQKNPTAFYLCASSTLAGGAYNEQFFGPGTRLTVL.